Given below is one TCR beta chain in context. Many counts were recorded for this clonotype. This clone's antigen is unknown. A junction end diverges from the germline sequence, so it may reflect a read error. Interpreted using the paper, the time point label stands for: persistent/refractory GD, antithyroid drugs over 5 years with positive TRAb. For both TCR sequencing and RNA sequencing, RNA was extracted from PBMCs using TRIzol. The diagnosis of Graves' disease followed American Thyroid Association guidelines. Patients were recruited from an endocrinology department in Xi'an, China. Each patient gave about 10 milliliters of peripheral blood, collected in an EDTA anticoagulant tube. PBMCs were isolated by Ficoll Paque Plus density gradient separation without further T cell sorting. An Agilent 2100 Bioanalyzer and agarose gel were used to check RNA quality, while a NanoDrop 2000 measured RNA concentration.

The sample is drawn from a study of regulatory T cells in long-lasting Graves disease (dated by TCRdb to the early 2020s). For the study in its entirety: Persistent Graves' disease was defined as antithyroid drug treatment for over 5 years with persistently positive TSH receptor autoantibodies. In the clinical cohort, patients with persistent Graves' disease had used antithyroid drugs for an average of roughly ten years. Peripheral blood TCR sequencing and RNA sequencing compared persistent Graves' disease patients with newly diagnosed Graves' disease patients. A total of roughly 35 samples underwent TCR sequencing: around 13 from persistent and approximately 20 from newly diagnosed Graves' disease patients. The study was conducted in China and was registered as a clinical trial.

The CDR3 runs 17 amino acids, cysteine and phenylalanine included. Just CDR3 DNA is preserved here, 51 bases in frame from base 1. The germline V gene (reference sequence) specifies LGHDT as CDR1 and YNNKEL as CDR2. Overall results and qualifications from the work: Persistent Graves' disease patients showed lower TCR Shannon entropy and fewer highly expanded clones than newly diagnosed patients, suggesting clonal expansion. Because the primary lesion, thyroid tissue, could not be accessed, the study looked at peripheral blood alone. Only the TCR beta chain was sequenced and analyzed. Persistent disease showed preferential use of TRBV28, TRBJ1-2 and TRBJ2-5, whereas newly diagnosed disease favored TRBV20-1 and TRBJ2-1. The authors acknowledged the small sample size as a limitation that may reduce accuracy. Persistent patients shared more public clonotypes among themselves (over 2,500) than newly diagnosed patients did (about 970).

The library was built by means of multiplex PCR. Instrument on record: Illumina HiSeq 4000. iRepertoire HTBI primers and Arm-PCR amplification of CDR3 regions were used to construct TCR beta libraries. Gel purification was performed on PCR products prior to sequencing. The authors' pipeline ran thus. Gene usage analysis of CDR3 amino acid clonotypes relied on the roughly 64 TRBV and 14 TRBJ segments identified across samples. COPE and FqMerger were used to merge the filtered high-quality paired reads into contigs. BLAST was used to align contigs to the IMGT TRBV, TRBD and TRBJ reference genes, and CDR3 was defined following IMGT. Highly expanded clones were defined as clonotypes with a frequency above 0.1%. Shannon entropy was used to measure repertoire diversity, and the Gini coefficient was used to measure V-J evenness. Public clonotypes were defined as clonotypes shared by more than one individual. TCRdb's own reprocessing of the public reads used fastp at Q25 and MiXCR and kept productive beta chains. Every distinct CDR3 protein forms one entry, paired with its most common genes and DNA. For this entry, the V and J calls and clone size follow TCRdb and not the study's own pipeline. The sample table contains roughly 500,000 distinct CDR3 sequences; only one count was recorded for roughly 22% of them. The ten largest clones take up under 15% of the sample.

The receptor was isolated from a female donor with Graves disease. The sample here was peripheral blood mononuclear cells (PBMCs), taken when the disease was refractory, from a patient treated with antithyroid drugs. The sequence joins TRBV3-1 to TRBJ2-5, with no reliable assignment of the D segment. CDR3 protein: CASSQDLSGPTQGTQYF. The bases are TGTGCCAGCAGCCAAGATCTATCCGGCCCTACCCAAGGGACCCAGTACTTC.